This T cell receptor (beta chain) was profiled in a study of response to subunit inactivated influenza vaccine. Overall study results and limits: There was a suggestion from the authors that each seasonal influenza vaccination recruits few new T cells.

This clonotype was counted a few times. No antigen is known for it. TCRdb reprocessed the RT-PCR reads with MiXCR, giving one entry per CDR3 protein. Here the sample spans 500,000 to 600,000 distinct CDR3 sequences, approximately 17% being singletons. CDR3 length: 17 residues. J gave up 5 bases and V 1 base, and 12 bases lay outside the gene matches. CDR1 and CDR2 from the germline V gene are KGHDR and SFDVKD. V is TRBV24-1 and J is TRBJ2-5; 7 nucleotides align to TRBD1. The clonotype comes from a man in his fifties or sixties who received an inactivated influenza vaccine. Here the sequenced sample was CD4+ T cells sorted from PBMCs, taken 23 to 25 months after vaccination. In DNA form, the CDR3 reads TGTGCCACCAGTGATTTATCAGGGGCGAGCAGGGGGGAGACCCAGTACTTC. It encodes CATSDLSGASRGETQYF.